This T cell receptor beta chain was sequenced during a study of cytomegalovirus exposure and HLA in healthy donors. About the research overall: Among the approximately 400 genotyped donors, around 81% were placed in the Caucasian-associated ancestry cluster.

With regard to this clone: Its matching antigen is unknown.

CDR1 is SGHTA and CDR2 is FQGTGA in the germline V gene. This CDR3 contains 15 residues. The V and J ends lost 3 bases and 3 bases, in that order; junction bases with no gene match: 5. A multiplex PCR was run with 60 Vbeta primers and 13 Jbeta primers. The method was immunoSEQ multiplex PCR; TCRdb's version includes in-frame clones alone and lacks a portion of them. In the table there are 150,000 to 200,000 clones, 71% of which are singletons. All donors participated as healthy donors of bone marrow. Whole-study results and caveats: Most TCR sequences were rare, but some public TCRs occurred in many donors.

The origin of this receptor is a girl under 18 in good health and CMV-seronegative. V is TRBV7-3 and J is TRBJ2-7; 10 nucleotides agree with TRBD1. Sequencing input: PBMCs. The CDR3 DNA is TGTGCCAGCAGCTTGTTGGACAGGGGGAGCTACGAGCAGTACTTC. As protein: CASSLLDRGSYEQYF.